The clone carrying this TCR beta chain was seen only once. Its antigen is unknown. These data originate in a study of T cells in localized non-small cell lung cancer. Findings and caveats of the study: Owing to sequencing of a solitary tumor region, heterogeneity cannot be discounted. In adjacent lung, a median roughly 60 of the top 100 tumor clones were found. Uninvolved adjacent lung showed the highest T cell clonality, exceeding tumor. An association was observed between higher blood T cell density and longer overall survival.

Some clones are missing from TCRdb's copy, which holds only in-frame ones; the method was immunoSEQ multiplex PCR. The sample contains roughly 76,000 clones, roughly 75% of which appear only once. Germline lookup yields CDR1 SGHNT and CDR2 YYREEE (reference sequence). Trimming stripped 3 bases from V and 1 base from J, with 17 bases between. The CDR3 is 16 amino acids. V usage is TRBV5-4 and J usage is TRBJ2-7, with a possible D match to TRBD2 (6 bases). This TCR came from a man aged 40 to 75 with stage II squamous cell lung carcinoma. The sample consisted of PBMCs, taken before any cancer treatment. This CDR3 is CASSWTPQAGSYEQYF. CDR3 coding DNA: TGTGCCAGCAGCTGGACCCCTCAGGCGGGATCCTACGAGCAGTACTTC.